The 4 T cell receptor beta chains below were found in one sample sequenced in a study of CD8 T cells in ankylosing spondylitis. In TCRdb, the 5' RACE reads were re-called with MiXCR into one record per CDR3 protein. In the table there are around 150,000 distinct CDR3 sequences, around 10% of which are singletons. The sequenced sample was blood, either unsorted or a sorted T cell fraction (not recorded which). The receptors come from a male donor with ankylosing spondylitis or in good health (not recorded which).

This chain links TRBV11-2 with TRBJ2-5; D gene unclear. Germline V CDR1 and CDR2: SGHAT, FQNNGV. V was pared by 5 bases and J by 4 bases, with 14 bases between. This CDR3 is built from 14 residues. The CDR3: CASSPMSSRETQYF. The CDR3 DNA reads TGTGCCAGCAGCCCAATGTCCTCTCGAGAGACCCAGTACTTC.

This clonotype showed up many times. V usage is TRBV5-1 and J usage is TRBJ1-4; 8 nucleotides match TRBD1. The CDR3 sequence is 14 residues long. From germline, CDR1 is SGHRS and CDR2 YFSETQ. V was clipped by 2 bases and J by 7 bases; unmatched bases: 4. The CDR3 spells CASSFSGTGEKLFF. The CDR3, as DNA: TGCGCCAGCAGCTTTTCCGGGACAGGTGAAAAACTGTTTTTT. The variable domain in full, with the rest retrieved from reference TRBV5-1 and TRBJ1-4, is KAGVTQTPRYLIKTRGQQVTLSCSPISGHRSVSWYQQTPGQGLQFLFEYFSETQRNKGNFPGRFSGRQFSNSRSEMNVSTLELGDSALYLCASSFSGTGEKLFFGSGTQLSVL.

This clonotype was detected ten times or more. The chain employs TRBV10-3 and TRBJ1-1, with D perhaps matching TRBD1 (6 bases). The CDR3 sequence is 14 residues long. V lost 4 bases, J lost 0 bases, and 9 bases lay in between. Germline V gene lookup returns CDR1 ENHRY and CDR2 SYGVKD. CDR3 DNA sequence: TGTGCCATCAGTGGAAAGGGGGTGAACACTGAAGCTTTCTTT. This sequence encodes CAISGKGVNTEAFF.

Many counts were recorded for this clonotype. The junction differs from germline at one of its ends, possibly a read error. V gene TRBV20-1 combines with J gene TRBJ1-1; a possible D gene is TRBD1 (6 bases). The CDR3 is 13 residues long. Germline CDR1 DFQATT, CDR2 SNEGSKA (reference sequence). CDR3 nucleotide sequence: TGCAGTGCTAGTTCGAGGGGGAACGCTGAAGCTTTCTTT. Translation gives CSASSRGNAEAFF.